The clone carrying this T cell receptor (beta chain) has more than one count but fewer than ten. Its antigen is still unknown. Time point defined: blood 2 weeks post-SBRT. The sample's treatment: 15 Gy SBRT to primary tumor, nephrectomy 4 weeks later. Serial blood draws occurred at baseline and 2 and 4 weeks post-SBRT. The tumor was a clear cell renal cell carcinoma. The sample belongs to a study of radiation and T cells in renal cell carcinoma. Repertoires were generated with immunoSEQ multiplex PCR, while TCRdb's copy carries only in-frame clones and drops some. The sample has about 150,000 clones, 87% seen once. J gave up 8 bases and V 1 base, and 5 bases lay outside the gene matches. The CDR3 totals 15 residues. CDR1 and CDR2 (germline): LNHDA, SQIVND (reference sequence). Study conclusions and caveats: In blood, top tumor clones expanded by 2 weeks, shrinking by 4. No pretreatment tumor biopsies were available for baseline clonotypes.

This TCR was recovered from a woman between 50 and 59 years old with renal cell carcinoma. The sample was blood, taken from a patient whose treatment included radiotherapy and nephrectomy. This chain connects TRBV19 to TRBJ2-1, with TRBD2 identical over 10 bases. CDR3 amino acids: CASSIAASGGYEQFF. DNA for the CDR3: TGTGCCAGTAGTATAGCGGCTAGCGGGGGCTATGAGCAGTTCTTC.